The 10 T cell receptor beta chains below come from one sample, sequenced in a study of T cell clonality in common variable immunodeficiency. Study findings and constraints: In common variable immunodeficiency, TCR beta chains reportedly carried fewer deletions and N-nucleotide insertions.

Generated by immunoSEQ multiplex PCR, the TCRdb table keeps only in-frame clones and is missing some. The data list about 33,000 clones, none observed once; about 6.1% falls to the top ten. These receptors' antigens are unknown. Sequenced material: peripheral blood mononuclear cells. The receptors here all came from a human donor with common variable immunodeficiency.

Remarks on this clone: The read ends 3 residues shy of where the CDR3 ends; the end is completed using the germline J gene. The genes are TRBV18 and TRBJ1-2, with 9 nucleotides matching TRBD1. This CDR3 region has 15 residues. From germline, CDR1 is KGHSH and CDR2 LQKENI. The junction had 9 bases not matched to a gene; V was cut back by 3 bases and J by 7 bases. The CDR3 bases that were read are TGTGCCAGCTCACCCGGATGGACAGGGGTCATTGGC. The encoded protein is CASSPGWTGVIG. The full CDR3 protein reads CASSPGWTGVIGYTF.

This clone came up many times. The read terminates 3 residues ahead of where the CDR3 ends, so the germline J gene completes it. The genes are TRBV20-1 and TRBJ2-2; 10 bases are a match to TRBD1. Germline V gene sequence: CDR1 DFQATT, CDR2 SNEGSKA (reference sequence). This CDR3 region has 15 residues. Losses at the gene ends were 5 bases for V and 4 bases for J; bases not matched to a gene: 7. The DNA read from the CDR3 is TGCAGTGCTCAGGGACAGGGGTCGTTCACCGGGGAG. It specifies CSAQGQGSFTGE. The full CDR3 reads CSAQGQGSFTGELFF.

Comments on this clone: The CDR3 end falls 3 residues outside the read, so it is completed with the germline J gene. The genes are TRBV6-1 and TRBJ2-5; D may be TRBD2 (6 bases). There are 17 residues in the CDR3. V was shortened by 2 bases and J by 4 bases, with 20 bases between the two germline ends. Germline-derived CDR1 and CDR2 are MNHNS and SASEGT. CDR3 residues: CASSEWVSGRFRETQYF. The covered CDR3 bases are TGTGCCAGCAGTGAATGGGTGTCAGGGAGGTTTCGAGAGACC.

In this sample, this clone turned up a few times. Read data end 3 residues before the CDR3 end; the end is taken from the germline J gene. The chain recombines TRBV6-1 with TRBJ2-5; 7 nucleotides match TRBD1. This CDR3 comprises 15 residues. Germline CDR1 MNHNS, CDR2 SASEGT. The junction had 7 bases not matched to a gene; V was cut back by 4 bases and J by 2 bases. CDR3 residues: CASSVQGVGQETQYF. The part of the CDR3 DNA that was read is TGTGCCAGCAGTGTCCAGGGGGTAGGGCAAGAGACC.

This clone occurred a few times. The read falls 3 residues short of the CDR3 end, and the missing part is taken from the germline J gene. V and J are TRBV23-1 and TRBJ1-2, with D perhaps matching TRBD1 (5 bases). TRBV23-1 is an open reading frame, and its role is uncertain. The CDR3 totals 16 residues. The germline V and J ends were trimmed by 3 bases and 5 bases, with 19 bases remaining between them. The CDR3: CASSHFWGGTMYGYTF. CDR3 DNA, as far as it was read: TGCGCCAGCAGTCATTTTTGGGGGGGAACCATGTATGGC.

At least ten counts were recorded for this clone. The sequenced fragment ends 3 residues before the CDR3 boundary, so the rest is inferred from the germline J gene. The rearrangement joins TRBV7-2 to TRBJ2-2; D perhaps matches TRBD2 (6 bases). Germline values: CDR1 SGHTA, CDR2 FQGNSA. The CDR3 covers 15 residues. V lost 1 base and J lost 4, with 10 bases in between. The CDR3 is CASSLGLVGTGELFF. The CDR3 DNA, read in part, is TGTGCCAGCAGCTTAGGACTAGTAGGCACCGGGGAG.

This clone occurred a few times. The read gets to within 3 residues of the CDR3 end, and the germline J gene fills in the rest. This chain connects TRBV7-9 to TRBJ2-7, with TRBD1 identical over 7 bases. Germline V gene sequence: CDR1 SEHNR, CDR2 FQNEAQ (reference sequence). The CDR3 has 14 residues. V shed 6 bases and J 5 bases; nucleotides not matched to a gene: 10. CDR3 DNA (partial): TGTGCCAGCAGTTTTACCCCCGGGACAGACGAG. This sequence encodes CASSFTPGTDE. The entire CDR3 sequence reads CASSFTPGTDEQYF.

Regarding this clone: The CDR3 is cut off 3 residues early in the read; its end comes from the germline J gene. The J gene is TRBJ1-1, the V gene TRBV18; TRBD1 agrees at 10 bases. Germline V gene sequence: CDR1 KGHSH, CDR2 LQKENI. V dropped 4 bases and J dropped 5; count of bases not matched to a gene: 4. The length of the CDR3 is 14 residues. CDR3 sequence reads: CASSLGQGVTEAFF. The sequenced part of the CDR3 DNA is TGTGCCAGCTCACTAGGACAGGGGGTGACTGAA.

The sample holds many counts of this clone. The read gets to within 3 residues of the CDR3 end, and the germline J gene fills in the rest. The gene calls are TRBV9 and TRBJ1-1; the D is unclear. Germline CDR1 is SGDLS and CDR2 is YYNGEE. This CDR3 has 15 residues. V lost 2 bases, J lost 0 bases, and 11 bases lay in between. Partial CDR3 DNA: TGTGCCAGCAGCGTTGAGGGCAACATGAACACTGAA. Its protein is CASSVEGNMNTE. The whole CDR3 is CASSVEGNMNTEAFF. Based on the CDR3 plus reference TRBV9 and TRBJ1-1, the full variable domain is DSGVTQTPKHLITATGQRVTLRCSPRSGDLSVYWYQQSLDQGLQFLIQYYNGEERAKGNILERFSAQQFPDLHSELNLSSLELGDSALYFCASSVEGNMNTEAFFGQGTRLTVV.

This clone was counted between two and nine times. The CDR3 is cut off 3 residues early in the read; its end comes from the germline J gene. The chain links TRBV19 to TRBJ1-2; D unresolved. The length of the CDR3 is 12 residues. Germline lookup yields CDR1 LNHDA and CDR2 SQIVND (reference sequence). Trimming stripped 3 bases from V and 5 bases from J, with 7 bases between. CDR3 DNA (partial): TGTGCCAGTAGTATGGGCAAGTATGGC. Translating gives CASSMGKYG. The entire CDR3 protein reads CASSMGKYGYTF. The full variable domain, rest sourced from reference TRBV19 and TRBJ1-2, is DGGITQSPKYLFRKEGQNVTLSCEQNLNHDAMYWYRQDPGQGLRLIYYSQIVNDFQKGDIAEGYSVSREKKESFPLTVTSAQKNPTAFYLCASSMGKYGYTFGSGTRLTVV.